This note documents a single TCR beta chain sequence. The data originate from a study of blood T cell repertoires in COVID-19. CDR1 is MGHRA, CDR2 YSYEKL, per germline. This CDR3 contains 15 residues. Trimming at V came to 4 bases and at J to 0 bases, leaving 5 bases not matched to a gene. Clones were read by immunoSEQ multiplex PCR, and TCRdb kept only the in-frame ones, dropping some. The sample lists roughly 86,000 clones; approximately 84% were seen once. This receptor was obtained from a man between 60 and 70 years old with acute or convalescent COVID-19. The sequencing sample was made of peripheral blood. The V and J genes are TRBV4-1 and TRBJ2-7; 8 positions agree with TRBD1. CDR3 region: CASSRDRFSSYEQYF. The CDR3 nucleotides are TGCGCCAGCAGCCGGGACAGGTTTAGCTCCTACGAGCAGTACTTC.